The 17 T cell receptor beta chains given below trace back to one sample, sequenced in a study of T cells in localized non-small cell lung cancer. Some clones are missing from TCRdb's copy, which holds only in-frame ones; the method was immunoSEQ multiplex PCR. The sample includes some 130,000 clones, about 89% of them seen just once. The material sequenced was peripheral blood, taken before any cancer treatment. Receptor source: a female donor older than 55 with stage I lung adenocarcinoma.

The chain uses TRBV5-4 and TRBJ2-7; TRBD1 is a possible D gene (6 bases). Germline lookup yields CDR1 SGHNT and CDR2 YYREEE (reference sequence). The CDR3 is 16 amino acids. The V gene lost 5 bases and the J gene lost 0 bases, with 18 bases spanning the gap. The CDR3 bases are TGTGCCAGCAGTTCCAAAACAGGGCGAAGCTCCTACGAGCAGTACTTC. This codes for CASSSKTGRSSYEQYF. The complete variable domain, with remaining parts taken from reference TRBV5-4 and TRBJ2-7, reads ETGVTQSPTHLIKTRGQQVTLRCSSQSGHNTVSWYQQALGQGPQFIFQYYREEENGRGNFPPRFSGLQFPNYSSELNVNALELDDSALYLCASSSKTGRSSYEQYFGPGTRLTVT.

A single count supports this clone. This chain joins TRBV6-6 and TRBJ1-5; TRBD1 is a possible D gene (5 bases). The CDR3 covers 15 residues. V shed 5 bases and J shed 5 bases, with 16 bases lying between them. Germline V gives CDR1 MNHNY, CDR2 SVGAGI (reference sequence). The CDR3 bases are TGTGCCAGCAGTGCTGGGGGTGAAGTACATCAGCCCCAGCATTTT. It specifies CASSAGGEVHQPQHF.

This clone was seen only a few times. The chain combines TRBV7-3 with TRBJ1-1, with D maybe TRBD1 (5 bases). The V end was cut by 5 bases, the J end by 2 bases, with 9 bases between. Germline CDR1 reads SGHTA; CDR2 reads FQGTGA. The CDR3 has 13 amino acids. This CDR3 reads CASSETVNTEAFF. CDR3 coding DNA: TGTGCCAGCAGCGAGACAGTAAACACTGAAGCTTTCTTT.

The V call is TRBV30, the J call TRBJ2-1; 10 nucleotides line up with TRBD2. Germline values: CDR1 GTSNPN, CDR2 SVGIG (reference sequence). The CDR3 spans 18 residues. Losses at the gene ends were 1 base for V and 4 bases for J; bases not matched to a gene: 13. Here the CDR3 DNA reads TGTGCCTGGAGTGGATCCCTAGCGGGGGACTTAACATACAATGAGCAGTTCTTC. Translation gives CAWSGSLAGDLTYNEQFF. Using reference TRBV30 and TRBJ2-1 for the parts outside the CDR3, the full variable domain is SQTIHQWPATLVQPVGSPLSLECTVEGTSNPNLYWYRQAAGRGLQLLFYSVGIGQISSEVPQNLSASRPQDRQFILSSKKLLLSDSGFYLCAWSGSLAGDLTYNEQFFGPGTRLTVL.

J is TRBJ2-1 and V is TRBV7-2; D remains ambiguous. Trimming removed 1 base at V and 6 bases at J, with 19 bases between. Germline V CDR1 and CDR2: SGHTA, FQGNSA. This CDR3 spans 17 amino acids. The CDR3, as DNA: TGTGCCAGCAGCTTAGAGATTTTCTTGCGGAGACTCAATGAGCAGTTCTTC. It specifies CASSLEIFLRRLNEQFF.

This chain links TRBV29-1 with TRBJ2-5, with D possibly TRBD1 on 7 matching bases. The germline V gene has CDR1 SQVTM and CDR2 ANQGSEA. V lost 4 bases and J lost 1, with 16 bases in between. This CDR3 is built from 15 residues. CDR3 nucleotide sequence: TGCAGCGTTGGGAGGACAGGTAGCGGCCAAGAGACCCAGTACTTC. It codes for CSVGRTGSGQETQYF.

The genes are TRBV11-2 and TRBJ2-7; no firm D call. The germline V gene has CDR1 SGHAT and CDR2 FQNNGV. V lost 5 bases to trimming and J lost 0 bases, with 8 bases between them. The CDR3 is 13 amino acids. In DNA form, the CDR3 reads TGTGCCAGCAGCCCTATTCTCTCCTACGAGCAGTACTTC. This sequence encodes CASSPILSYEQYF.

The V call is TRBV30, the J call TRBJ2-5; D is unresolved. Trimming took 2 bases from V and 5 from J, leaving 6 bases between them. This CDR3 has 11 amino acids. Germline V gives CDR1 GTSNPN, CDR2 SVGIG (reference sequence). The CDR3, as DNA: TGTGCCTGGAGTCCCGGGGAGACCCAGTACTTC. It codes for CAWSPGETQYF. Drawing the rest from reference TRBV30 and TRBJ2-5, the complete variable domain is SQTIHQWPATLVQPVGSPLSLECTVEGTSNPNLYWYRQAAGRGLQLLFYSVGIGQISSEVPQNLSASRPQDRQFILSSKKLLLSDSGFYLCAWSPGETQYFGPGTRLLVL.

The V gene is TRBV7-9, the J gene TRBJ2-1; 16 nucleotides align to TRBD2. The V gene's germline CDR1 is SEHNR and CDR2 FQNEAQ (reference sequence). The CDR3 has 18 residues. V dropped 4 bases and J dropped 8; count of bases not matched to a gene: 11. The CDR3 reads CASSSSGTSGRAGDEQFF. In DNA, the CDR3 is TGTGCCAGCAGCTCATCGGGGACTAGCGGGAGGGCCGGCGATGAGCAGTTCTTC.

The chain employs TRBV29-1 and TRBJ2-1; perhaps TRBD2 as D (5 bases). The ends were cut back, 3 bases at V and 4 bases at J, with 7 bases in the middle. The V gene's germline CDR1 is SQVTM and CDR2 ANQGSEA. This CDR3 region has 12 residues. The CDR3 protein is CSVDGDYNEQFF. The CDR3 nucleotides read TGCAGCGTTGACGGGGATTACAATGAGCAGTTCTTC.

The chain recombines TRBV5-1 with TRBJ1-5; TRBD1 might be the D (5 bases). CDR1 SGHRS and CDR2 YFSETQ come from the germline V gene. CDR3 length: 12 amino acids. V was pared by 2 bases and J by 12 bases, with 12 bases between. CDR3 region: CASSFFPGDQHF. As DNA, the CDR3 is TGCGCCAGCAGCTTTTTTCCGGGGGACCAGCATTTT.

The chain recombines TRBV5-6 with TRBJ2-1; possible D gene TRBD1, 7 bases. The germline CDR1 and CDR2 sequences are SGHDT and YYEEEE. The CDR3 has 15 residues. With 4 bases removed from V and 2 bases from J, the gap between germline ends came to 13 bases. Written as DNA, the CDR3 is TGTGCCAGCAGCCCGACAGGGACTGCCTACAATGAGCAGTTCTTC. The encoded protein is CASSPTGTAYNEQFF. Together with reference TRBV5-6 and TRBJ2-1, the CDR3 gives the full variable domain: DAGVTQSPTHLIKTRGQQVTLRCSPKSGHDTVSWYQQALGQGPQFIFQYYEEEERQRGNFPDRFSGHQFPNYSSELNVNALLLGDSALYLCASSPTGTAYNEQFFGPGTRLTVL.

CDR3 sequence (DNA): TGTGCCAGCAGTGATGGCAGGGTCACTGAAGCTTTCTTT. Protein sequence: CASSDGRVTEAFF. V usage is TRBV6-1 and J usage is TRBJ1-1, with a weak D call TRBD1 (5 bases). The CDR3 runs 13 residues. Trimming stripped 3 bases from V and 4 bases from J, with 9 bases between. Germline values: CDR1 MNHNS, CDR2 SASEGT.

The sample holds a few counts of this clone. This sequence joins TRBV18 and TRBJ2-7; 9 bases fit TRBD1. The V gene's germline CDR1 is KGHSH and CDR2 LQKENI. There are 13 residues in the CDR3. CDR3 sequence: CASRGQGAEGQYF. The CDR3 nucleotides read TGTGCATCCCGGGGACAGGGTGCTGAAGGGCAGTACTTC.

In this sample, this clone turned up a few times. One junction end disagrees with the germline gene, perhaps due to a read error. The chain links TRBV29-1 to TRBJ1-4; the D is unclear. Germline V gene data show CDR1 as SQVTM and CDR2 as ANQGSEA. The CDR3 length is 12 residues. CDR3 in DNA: TGCAGCGTCGAAGGGCAAGATGAAAAACTGTTTTTT. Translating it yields CSVEGQDEKLFF.

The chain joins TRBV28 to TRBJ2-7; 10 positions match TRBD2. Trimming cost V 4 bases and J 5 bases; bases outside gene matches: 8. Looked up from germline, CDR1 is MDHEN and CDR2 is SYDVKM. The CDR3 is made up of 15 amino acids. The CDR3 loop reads CASSSPSGRMDEQYF. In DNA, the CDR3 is TGTGCCAGCAGTTCTCCTAGCGGGAGAATGGACGAGCAGTACTTC.

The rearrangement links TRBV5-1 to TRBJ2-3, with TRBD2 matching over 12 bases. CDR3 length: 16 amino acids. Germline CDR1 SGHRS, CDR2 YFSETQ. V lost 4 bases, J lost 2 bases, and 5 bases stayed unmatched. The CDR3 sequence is CASSPSGRAHTDTQYF. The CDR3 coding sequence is TGCGCCAGCAGCCCTAGCGGGAGGGCCCACACAGATACGCAGTATTTT.